This note documents a single TCR beta chain sequence. Its antigen is not identified. This sample stems from a study of CD8 T cells in ankylosing spondylitis. CDR1 is MNHEY and CDR2 is SMNVEV in the germline V gene (reference sequence). Trimming removed 6 bases from V and 8 bases from J; junction bases left unmatched: 2. CDR3 length equals 12 residues. Scientists made TCR beta libraries using quantitative 5'-RACE with molecular barcodes. TCRdb called the 5' RACE reads again in MiXCR, with one record for every CDR3 protein. The table has a few hundred thousand distinct CDR3 sequences, under 14% seen once. Study-wide points: Disease-linked clones were found to be CD8+ and relatively rare in peripheral blood.

The rearrangement uses TRBV27 and TRBJ1-2; 11 positions match TRBD1. The source is a female donor with ankylosing spondylitis or in good health (not recorded which). The sequenced sample consisted of blood, either unsorted or a sorted T cell fraction (not recorded which). DNA for the CDR3: TGTGCCAGCAGGGGACAGGGGGAAGGCTACACCTTC. Its translation: CASRGQGEGYTF.